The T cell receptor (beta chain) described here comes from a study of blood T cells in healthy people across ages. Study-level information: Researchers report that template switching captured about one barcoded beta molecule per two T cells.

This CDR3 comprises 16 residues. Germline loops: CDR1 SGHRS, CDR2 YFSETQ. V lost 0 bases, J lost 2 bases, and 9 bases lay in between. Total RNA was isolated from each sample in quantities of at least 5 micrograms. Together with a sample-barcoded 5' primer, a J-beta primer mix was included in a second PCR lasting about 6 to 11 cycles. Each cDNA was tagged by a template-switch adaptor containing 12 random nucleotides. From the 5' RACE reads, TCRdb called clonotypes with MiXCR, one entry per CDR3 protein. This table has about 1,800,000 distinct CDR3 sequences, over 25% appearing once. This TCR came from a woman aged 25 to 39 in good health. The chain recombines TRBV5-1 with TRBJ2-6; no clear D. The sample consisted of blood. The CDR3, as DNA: TGCGCCAGCAGCTTGGGGGGATCTGCTGGGGCCAACGTCCTGACTTTC. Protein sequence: CASSLGGSAGANVLTF.